These T cell receptor beta chains were read from a single sample in a study of beta chain features in type 1 diabetes. Repertoires were generated with immunoSEQ multiplex PCR, while TCRdb's copy carries only in-frame clones and drops some. The table includes under 550,000 clones, over 10% detected once. Sequencing was carried out using naive CD4+ T cells from blood. The source of these receptors is a woman younger than 30 in good health. Both conserved end residues are part of each CDR3. The D gene is left open where the match is weak. A row's size may be missing; if present it is once, few, many or a size class.

>few|TRBJ1-2|TRBV30|.
TGTGCCTCTTCCCCGAGGGGTAGCGGCTACACCTTC
CASSPRGSGYTF
>.|TRBJ2-7|TRBV7-9|.
TGTGCCAGCAGCCCCGGCAAGGCGCACGAGCAGTACTTC
CASSPGKAHEQYF
>few|TRBJ2-7|TRBV18|TRBD1
TGTGCCAGCTCACCGGACAGGGGGCGCGTCACCTACGAGCAGTACTTC
CASSPDRGRVTYEQYF
>few|TRBJ2-7|TRBV9|.
TGTGCCAGCAGCGTCCAGGGTACCGCCTACGAGCAGTACTTC
CASSVQGTAYEQYF
>.|TRBJ1-2|TRBV20-1|.
TGCAGTGCTAGGACAGACAGGGGCTACACCTTC
CSARTDRGYTF
>.|TRBJ2-5|TRBV9|.
TGTGCCAGCACCCAGAGGGGGGGGCCTTGGGAGACCCAGTACTTC
CASTQRGGPWETQYF
>.|TRBJ1-6|TRBV27|.
TGTGCCAGCAGTTGGAGGGTTGGGAATTCACCCCTCCACTTT
CASSWRVGNSPLHF
>.|TRBJ2-3|TRBV5-6|.
TGTGCCAGCAGCTCCGCCGATACGCAGTATTTT
CASSSADTQYF
>few|TRBJ1-2|TRBV7-2|.
TGTGCCAGCAGGTTCCGGAGTGGCTACACCTTC
CASRFRSGYTF
>.|TRBJ2-1|TRBV11-3|.
TGTGCCAGCAGCCACGGACAGACATTCTACAATGAGCAGTTCTTC
CASSHGQTFYNEQFF
>.|TRBJ2-1|TRBV7-9|TRBD2
TGTGCCAGCAGAGCGGGGGGTCGAAATACCGCCAATGAGCAGTTCTTC
CASRAGGRNTANEQFF
>few|TRBJ2-3|TRBV7-7|.
TGTGCTAGCAGCTTAGCTGGAGGAATCACAGATACGCAGTATTTT
CASSLAGGITDTQYF
>few|TRBJ1-1|TRBV9|.
TGTGCCAGCAGCGTAGCGGGCGGGAACACTGAAGCTTTCTTT
CASSVAGGNTEAFF
>few|TRBJ2-3|TRBV4-2|TRBD2
TGTGCCAGCAGCCAACCAAGCGGGAGGGCCCCAGATACGCAGTATTTT
CASSQPSGRAPDTQYF